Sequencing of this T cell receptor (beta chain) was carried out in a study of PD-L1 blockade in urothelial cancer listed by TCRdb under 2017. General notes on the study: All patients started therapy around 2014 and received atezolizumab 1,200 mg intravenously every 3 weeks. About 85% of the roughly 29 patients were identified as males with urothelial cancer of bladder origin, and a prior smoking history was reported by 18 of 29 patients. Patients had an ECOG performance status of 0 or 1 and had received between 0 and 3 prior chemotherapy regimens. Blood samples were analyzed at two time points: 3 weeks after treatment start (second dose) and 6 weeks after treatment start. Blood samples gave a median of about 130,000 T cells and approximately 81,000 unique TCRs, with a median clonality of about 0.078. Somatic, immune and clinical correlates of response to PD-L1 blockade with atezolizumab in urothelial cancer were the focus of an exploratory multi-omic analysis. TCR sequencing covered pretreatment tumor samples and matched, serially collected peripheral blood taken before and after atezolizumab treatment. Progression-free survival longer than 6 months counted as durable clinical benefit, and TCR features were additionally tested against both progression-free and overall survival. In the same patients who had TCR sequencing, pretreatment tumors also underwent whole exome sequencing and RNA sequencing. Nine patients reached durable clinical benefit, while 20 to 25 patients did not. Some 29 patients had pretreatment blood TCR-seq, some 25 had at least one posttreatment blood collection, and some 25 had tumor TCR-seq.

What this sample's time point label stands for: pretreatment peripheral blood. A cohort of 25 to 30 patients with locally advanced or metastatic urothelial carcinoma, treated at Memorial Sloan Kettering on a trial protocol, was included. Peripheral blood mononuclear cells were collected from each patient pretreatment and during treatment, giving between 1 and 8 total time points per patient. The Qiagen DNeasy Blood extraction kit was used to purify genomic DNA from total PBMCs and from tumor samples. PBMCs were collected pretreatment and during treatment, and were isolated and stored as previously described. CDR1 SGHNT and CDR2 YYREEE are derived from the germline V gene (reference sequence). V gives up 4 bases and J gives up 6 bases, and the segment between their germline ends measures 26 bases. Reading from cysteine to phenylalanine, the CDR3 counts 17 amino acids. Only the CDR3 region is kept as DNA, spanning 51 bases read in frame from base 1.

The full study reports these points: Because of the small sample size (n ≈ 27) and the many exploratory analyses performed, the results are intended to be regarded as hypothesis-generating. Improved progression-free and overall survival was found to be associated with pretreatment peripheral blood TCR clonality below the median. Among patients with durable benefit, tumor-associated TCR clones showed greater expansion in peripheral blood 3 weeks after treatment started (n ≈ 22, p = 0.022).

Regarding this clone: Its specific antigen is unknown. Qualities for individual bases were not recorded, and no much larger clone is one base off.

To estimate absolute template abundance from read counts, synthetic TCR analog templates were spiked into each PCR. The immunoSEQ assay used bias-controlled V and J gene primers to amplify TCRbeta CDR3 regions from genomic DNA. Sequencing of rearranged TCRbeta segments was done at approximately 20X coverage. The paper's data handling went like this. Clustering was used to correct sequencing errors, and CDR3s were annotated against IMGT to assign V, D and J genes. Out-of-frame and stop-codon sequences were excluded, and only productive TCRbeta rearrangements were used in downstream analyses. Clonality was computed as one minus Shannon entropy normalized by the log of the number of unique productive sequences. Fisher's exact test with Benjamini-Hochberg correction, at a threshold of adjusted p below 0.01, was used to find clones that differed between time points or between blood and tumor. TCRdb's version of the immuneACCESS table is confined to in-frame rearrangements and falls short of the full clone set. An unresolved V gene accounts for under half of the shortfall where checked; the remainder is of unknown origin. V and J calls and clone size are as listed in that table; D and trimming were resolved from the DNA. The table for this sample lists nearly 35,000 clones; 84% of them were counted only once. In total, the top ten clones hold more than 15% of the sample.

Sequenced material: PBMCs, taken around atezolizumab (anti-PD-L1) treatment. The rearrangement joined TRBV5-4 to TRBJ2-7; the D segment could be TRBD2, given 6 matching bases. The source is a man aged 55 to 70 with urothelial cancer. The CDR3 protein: CASSPEGTAIRRREQYF. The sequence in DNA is TGTGCCAGCAGCCCGGAGGGGACGGCTATCCGGAGGCGCGAGCAGTACTTC. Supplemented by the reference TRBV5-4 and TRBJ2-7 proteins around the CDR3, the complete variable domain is ETGVTQSPTHLIKTRGQQVTLRCSSQSGHNTVSWYQQALGQGPQFIFQYYREEENGRGNFPPRFSGLQFPNYSSELNVNALELDDSALYLCASSPEGTAIRRREQYFGPGTRLTVT.